This passage covers 28 T cell receptor beta chains from one sample sequenced in a study of cytomegalovirus exposure and HLA in healthy donors. PCR employed 60 Vbeta and 13 Jbeta primers. Method: immunoSEQ multiplex PCR; TCRdb's copy keeps in-frame clones and lacks some. The sample consists of almost 200,000 clones, over 75% of them appearing once. Sequencing used PBMCs. The receptors were gathered from a woman in her forties or fifties in good health and CMV-seronegative.

This clone was seen only once. The rearrangement uses TRBV27 and TRBJ2-1; the match to TRBD2 covers 9 bases. With 3 bases clipped from V and 0 bases from J, the junction kept 9 bases outside the gene matches. The CDR3 is made up of 18 amino acids. The V gene's germline CDR1 is MNHEY and CDR2 SMNVEV (reference sequence). The CDR3 DNA reads TGTGCCAGCAGTTTCCCGGCTGGACTAGCGAGCTCCTACAATGAGCAGTTCTTC. It is translated as CASSFPAGLASSYNEQFF.

This clone turned up a few times. This sequence joins TRBV28 and TRBJ1-2; 9 bases match TRBD1. With V trimmed by 6 bases and J by 7 bases, 6 bases remained unmatched. Germline CDR1 and CDR2: MDHEN and SYDVKM. The CDR3 runs 13 residues. The CDR3 DNA is TGTGCCAGCAGCCGAACAGGGGGCGGTGGCTACACCTTC. This sequence encodes CASSRTGGGGYTF.

J is TRBJ2-1 and V is TRBV11-3; 10 nucleotides match TRBD2. V was pared by 1 base and J by 5 bases, with 5 bases of the junction left unmatched. Germline CDR1 SGHNT, CDR2 YENEEA. The CDR3 length is 16 residues. The CDR3 bases are TGTGCCAGCAGCTTAGGGGGACTAGCGAATGACAATGAGCAGTTCTTC. Translating gives CASSLGGLANDNEQFF.

V gene TRBV7-6 combines with J gene TRBJ1-3, with no clear D. The CDR3 extends over 15 amino acids. V shed 1 base and J shed 0 bases, with 7 bases lying between them. Germline CDR1 SGHVS, CDR2 FNYEAQ. The CDR3 nucleotides read TGTGCCAGCAGCTTAGTCGCCAGCTCTGGAAACACCATATATTTT. It yields the protein CASSLVASSGNTIYF. Together with reference TRBV7-6 and TRBJ1-3, the CDR3 gives the full variable domain: GAGVSQSPRYKVTKRGQDVALRCDPISGHVSLYWYRQALGQGPEFLTYFNYEAQQDKSGLPNDRFSAERPEGSISTLTIQRTEQRDSAMYRCASSLVASSGNTIYFGEGSWLTVV.

This CDR3 reads CASSQGLPGRGASTDTQYF. As DNA, the CDR3 is TGCGCCAGCAGCCAAGGGCTCCCGGGACGGGGGGCTAGCACAGATACGCAGTATTTT. The chain uses TRBV4-1 and TRBJ2-3; weak D call: TRBD2 (7 bases). Germline CDR1 reads MGHRA; CDR2 reads YSYEKL. The CDR3 spans 19 residues. V was clipped by 1 base and J by 0 bases, with 20 bases between them.

V gene TRBV5-6 combines with J gene TRBJ2-1, with 7 bases lining up with TRBD2. V lost 4 bases and J lost 10; bases outside the gene matches: 14. Germline V gene data show CDR1 as SGHDT and CDR2 as YYEEEE. This CDR3 is built from 15 residues. The CDR3 bases are TGTGCCAGCAGCCCCGGACTAGGAGGGCCGAAGGAGCAGTTCTTC. This translates into CASSPGLGGPKEQFF.

DNA for the CDR3: TGCAGCGTTGAAGCAGGGGCCAACACTGAAGCTTTCTTT. Protein sequence: CSVEAGANTEAFF. V is TRBV29-1 and J is TRBJ1-1; D is perhaps TRBD1 (6 bases). The CDR3 length is 13 residues. CDR1 is SQVTM, CDR2 ANQGSEA, per germline. Trimming took off 1 base at V and 2 bases at J, with 8 bases between the two ends.

The gene calls are TRBV18 and TRBJ2-7; 9 nucleotides agree with TRBD2. This CDR3 has 15 residues. From germline, CDR1 is KGHSH and CDR2 LQKENI. After removal of 2 bases from V and 5 bases from J, the junction contained 7 bases not matched to a gene. The CDR3: CASSPRKREEDEQYF. The CDR3, as DNA: TGTGCCAGCTCACCAAGAAAGCGGGAGGAAGACGAGCAGTACTTC.

This clone came up a few times. J is TRBJ1-2 and V is TRBV19; unclear D gene. Trimming took off 5 bases at V and 0 bases at J, with 10 bases between the two ends. The CDR3 is 14 amino acids. Germline loops: CDR1 LNHDA, CDR2 SQIVND (reference sequence). CDR3 bases: TGTGCCAGTAGTCCTAGCGGAGCTAACTATGGCTACACCTTC. Its protein product is CASSPSGANYGYTF.

V is TRBV30 and J is TRBJ1-1, with D unclear. The CDR3 contains 14 residues. Trimming left V 2 bases short and J 3 bases short, with 13 bases between. From germline, CDR1 is GTSNPN and CDR2 SVGIG (reference sequence). The CDR3 DNA is TGTGCCTGGAGTCTCGGCCAAGGAGACACTGAAGCTTTCTTT. Its translation is CAWSLGQGDTEAFF.

V is TRBV27 and J is TRBJ2-1, with unresolved D. The CDR3 is 13 amino acids. V was shortened by 6 bases and J by 2 bases, with 8 bases between the two germline ends. The V gene's germline CDR1 is MNHEY and CDR2 SMNVEV (reference sequence). The CDR3 protein is CASSRRAYNEQFF. The DNA of the CDR3 is TGTGCCAGCAGCCGCCGGGCCTACAATGAGCAGTTCTTC.

The gene calls are TRBV19 and TRBJ2-1, with 8 bases fitting TRBD1. Germline-derived CDR1 and CDR2 are LNHDA and SQIVND (reference sequence). The CDR3 sequence is 15 residues long. V was pared by 6 bases and J by 7 bases, with 11 bases of the junction left unmatched. The CDR3 region has the DNA TGTGCCAGTAGGTCAGGGGGCGCGGGACAGAATGAGCAGTTCTTC. Amino acids: CASRSGGAGQNEQFF.

This clone appeared a single time. V and J are TRBV14 and TRBJ2-1, with a possible D match to TRBD1 (5 bases). V lost 0 bases to trimming and J lost 2 bases, with 8 bases between them. The CDR3 sequence is 15 residues long. From germline, CDR1 is SGHDN and CDR2 FVKESK. Here the CDR3 reads CASSQDRVTYNEQFF. Here the CDR3 DNA reads TGTGCCAGCAGCCAAGACAGGGTAACCTACAATGAGCAGTTCTTC.

The rearrangement links TRBV27 to TRBJ2-2; 7 bases match TRBD1. The length of the CDR3 is 15 residues. Per the germline V gene, CDR1 is MNHEY and CDR2 is SMNVEV (reference sequence). The J segment lost 6 bases and the V segment lost 3 bases, leaving 7 bases of the junction unmatched. The CDR3 bases are TGTGCCAGCAGTTTCGACAGGGAACTATCCGGGGAGCTGTTTTTT. This codes for CASSFDRELSGELFF.

The chain couples TRBV6-6 to TRBJ2-1; weak D call: TRBD2 (5 bases). Trimming took 5 bases from V and 9 from J, leaving 17 bases between them. Looked up from germline, CDR1 is MNHNY and CDR2 is SVGAGI (reference sequence). There are 14 residues in the CDR3. The DNA for the CDR3 is TGTGCCAGCAGTCCCCCACAAGCGGCCTCTGAGCAGTTCTTC. Translation gives CASSPPQAASEQFF.

Only a few counts were recorded for this clone. For the CDR3, the DNA is TGCAGCGGTATGGGACTAGCGGGAGACGCTGAGCAGTTCTTC. Its translation: CSGMGLAGDAEQFF. The chain has TRBV29-1 and TRBJ2-1, with 14 nucleotides matching TRBD2. V lost 7 bases to trimming and J lost 9 bases; unmatched junction nucleotides: 8. This CDR3 spans 14 amino acids. CDR1 SQVTM and CDR2 ANQGSEA come from the germline V gene.

The J gene is TRBJ1-3, the V gene TRBV7-2; no clear D gene. Germline V CDR1 and CDR2: SGHTA, FQGNSA. CDR3 length equals 11 residues. V was trimmed by 3 bases and J by 11 bases, leaving 8 bases between them. The CDR3 DNA sequence: TGTGCCAGCAGCTTGGGCGCCGCCATATATTTT. Its translation: CASSLGAAIYF.

The rearrangement uses TRBV7-9 and TRBJ2-7; D is ambiguous. This CDR3 has 15 amino acids. CDR1 SEHNR and CDR2 FQNEAQ come from the germline V gene (reference sequence). Trimming stripped 2 bases from V and 2 bases from J, with 13 bases between. CDR3 nucleotide sequence: TGTGCCAGCAGCTTATCAGCCGTAGCAGCCTACGAGCAGTACTTC. Its translation is CASSLSAVAAYEQYF.

This chain connects TRBV11-2 to TRBJ2-2; D might be TRBD2 (6 bases). The CDR3 contains 16 residues. CDR1 and CDR2 from the germline V gene are SGHAT and FQNNGV. V was clipped by 4 bases and J by 1 base, with 13 bases between them. The CDR3 reads CASSSRHGGNTGELFF. The CDR3 DNA reads TGTGCCAGCAGCTCTCGACACGGGGGGAACACCGGGGAGCTGTTTTTT.

The chain carries TRBV6-1 and TRBJ1-2; D unresolved. Trimming pared 4 bases from V and 8 bases from J, leaving 17 bases between. The CDR3 is made up of 14 amino acids. Germline V gives CDR1 MNHNS, CDR2 SASEGT. DNA for the CDR3: TGTGCCAGCAGTGGTGATAGAGCGGTCGGGGGCTACACCTTC. Its translation is CASSGDRAVGGYTF.

This clone occurred once. The genes are TRBV7-9 and TRBJ1-1; 7 bases align to TRBD1. CDR1 and CDR2 from the germline V gene are SEHNR and FQNEAQ (reference sequence). J was trimmed by 1 base and V by 3 bases; bases with no gene match: 8. The CDR3 contains 16 residues. CDR3 nucleotide sequence: TGTGCCAGCAGCTTCCAATGGACAGGTCAGAACACTGAAGCTTTCTTT. This encodes CASSFQWTGQNTEAFF.

The chain combines TRBV28 with TRBJ2-7; the D is unclear. With 2 bases removed from V and 3 bases from J, the gap between germline ends came to 11 bases. The CDR3 spans 14 residues. Germline loops: CDR1 MDHEN, CDR2 SYDVKM. In DNA form, the CDR3 reads TGTGCCAGCAGTTTAATAGGCAGCGACTACGAGCAGTACTTC. This translates into CASSLIGSDYEQYF.

The J gene is TRBJ2-7, the V gene TRBV13, with D perhaps matching TRBD1 (7 bases). V shed 0 bases and J shed 6 bases, with 21 bases lying between them. The germline gives CDR1 PRHDT, CDR2 FYEKMQ (reference sequence). The CDR3 is 17 residues long. The CDR3 region has the DNA TGTGCCAGCAGCTTAGGAGGGCTCCGCGGGACAGCCTCCGAGCAGTACTTC. Its protein is CASSLGGLRGTASEQYF.

In its sample, this clone was seen a few times. Other DNA sequences in this sample translate to the same CDR3. The J gene is TRBJ1-1, the V gene TRBV5-1, with D unresolved. Germline V gives CDR1 SGHRS, CDR2 YFSETQ. The CDR3 totals 15 residues. Trimming took off 0 bases at V and 0 bases at J, with 9 bases between the two ends. The CDR3 reads CASSLAGGLNTEAFF. The CDR3 nucleotides read TGCGCCAGCAGCTTGGCCGGCGGGTTGAACACTGAAGCTTTCTTT.

The chain combines TRBV28 with TRBJ1-2; 9 bases fit TRBD1. Germline V gene data show CDR1 as MDHEN and CDR2 as SYDVKM. V gave up 4 bases and J gave up 5 bases; unmatched junction bases: 8. The CDR3 runs 15 residues. CDR3 residues: CASSSQAGTGYGYTF. The CDR3 DNA sequence: TGTGCCAGCAGTTCTCAAGCCGGGACAGGGTATGGCTACACCTTC.

The rearrangement uses TRBV30 and TRBJ1-1; 7 bases agree with TRBD1. Trimming removed 0 bases from V and 3 bases from J; junction bases left unmatched: 13. Germline V lookup: CDR1 GTSNPN, CDR2 SVGIG (reference sequence). The CDR3 runs to 17 residues. The CDR3 reads CAWSVGSIRQGYTEAFF. The DNA for the CDR3 is TGTGCCTGGAGTGTAGGTTCTATTAGACAGGGTTACACTGAAGCTTTCTTT.

The chain employs TRBV25-1 and TRBJ2-1; perhaps TRBD1 as D (5 bases). The V end was cut by 2 bases, the J end by 5 bases, with 7 bases between. The CDR3 totals 13 residues. CDR1 and CDR2 from the germline V gene are MGHDK and SYGVNS. The CDR3 coding sequence is TGTGCCAGCAGTGAACAAGGGGACAATGAGCAGTTCTTC. As protein: CASSEQGDNEQFF.

The chain is built from TRBV10-3 and TRBJ2-7; D not resolved. This CDR3 is 15 amino acids long. CDR1 and CDR2 from the germline V gene are ENHRY and SYGVKD. The V end was cut by 0 bases, the J end by 3 bases, with 12 bases between. CDR3 loop: CAISESRTHVYEQYF. CDR3 in DNA: TGTGCCATCAGTGAGTCTCGAACACACGTCTACGAGCAGTACTTC.